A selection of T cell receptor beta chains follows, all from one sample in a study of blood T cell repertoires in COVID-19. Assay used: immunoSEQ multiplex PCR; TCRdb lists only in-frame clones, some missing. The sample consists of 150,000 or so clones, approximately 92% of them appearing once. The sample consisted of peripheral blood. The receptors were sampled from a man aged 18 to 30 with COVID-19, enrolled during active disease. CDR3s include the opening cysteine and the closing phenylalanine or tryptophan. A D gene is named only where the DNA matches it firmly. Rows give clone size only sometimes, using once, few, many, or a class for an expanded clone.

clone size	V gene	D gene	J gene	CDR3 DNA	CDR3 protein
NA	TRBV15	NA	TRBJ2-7	TGTGCCACCAGCCCCAGGGGTTACGAGCAGTACTTC	CATSPRGYEQYF
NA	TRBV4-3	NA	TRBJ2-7	TGCGCCAGCAGCCAAGATGGTCCGGGGGCCTACGAGCAGTACTTC	CASSQDGPGAYEQYF
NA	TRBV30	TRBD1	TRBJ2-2	TGTGCCTGGCTGACAGGGCGGAACACCGGGGAGCTGTTTTTT	CAWLTGRNTGELFF
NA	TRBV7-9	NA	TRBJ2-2	TGTGCCAGCAGCTTAGGAGGGTTGGCCGGGGAGCTGTTTTTT	CASSLGGLAGELFF
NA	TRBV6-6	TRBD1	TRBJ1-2	TGTGCCAGCAGCAGACAGGGGGCAGATGGCTACACCTTC	CASSRQGADGYTF
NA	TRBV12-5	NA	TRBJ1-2	TGTGCTAGTGGGACTGGGGACACTCACCGCTATGGCTACACCTTC	CASGTGDTHRYGYTF
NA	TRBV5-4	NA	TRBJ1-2	TGTGCCAGCAGCTGGAATGCGGACAGTAACTATGGCTACACCTTC	CASSWNADSNYGYTF
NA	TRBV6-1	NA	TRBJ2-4	TGTGCCAGCAGTGGGACGGCGGCCCGGGGCATTCAGTACTTC	CASSGTAARGIQYF
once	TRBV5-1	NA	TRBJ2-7	TGCGCCAGCAGCTTGAGTCCAGGGGTCGGGCTAGGTTACGAGCAGTACTTC	CASSLSPGVGLGYEQYF
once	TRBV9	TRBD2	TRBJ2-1	TGTGCCAGCAGCGAGAGCGGGAGGGCCCGAAATGAGCAGTTCTTC	CASSESGRARNEQFF
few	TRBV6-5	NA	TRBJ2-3	TGTGCCAGTCGAAAGGGGGTTGAGGCAGATACGCAGTATTTT	CASRKGVEADTQYF
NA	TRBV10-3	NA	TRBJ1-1	TGTGCCATCAGTGAATTAAAGGGGGTGGGGACTGAAGCTTTCTTT	CAISELKGVGTEAFF
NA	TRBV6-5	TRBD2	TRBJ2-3	TGTGCCAGCAGTAAACTAGCGGGAGGGGCAGATACGCAGTATTTT	CASSKLAGGADTQYF
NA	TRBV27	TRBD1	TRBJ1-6	TGTGCCAGCAGCCCACGGACAGGGTGGAATTCACCCCTCCACTTT	CASSPRTGWNSPLHF
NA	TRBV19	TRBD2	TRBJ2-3	TGTGCCAGTAGTATTGGAGCGGGAGGTACAGATACGCAGTATTTT	CASSIGAGGTDTQYF
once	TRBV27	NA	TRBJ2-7	TGTGCCAGCAGTTTCTCGGGGGTCCCCTACGAGCAGTACTTC	CASSFSGVPYEQYF